Each of the 22 T cell receptor beta chains below was sequenced from the same sample in a study of cytomegalovirus exposure and HLA in healthy donors. The PCR used 60 Vbeta and 13 Jbeta primers. Clones were sequenced by immunoSEQ multiplex PCR, and TCRdb holds only the in-frame ones, with some missing. The sample has roughly 260,000 clones, approximately 84% seen once; the top ten hold roughly 2%. Material: PBMCs. The receptor source for this set is a woman aged 40 to 50 in good health and CMV-seropositive.

The chain joins TRBV7-2 to TRBJ1-1; 7 bases are a match to TRBD1. Germline-derived CDR1 and CDR2 are SGHTA and FQGNSA. Germline trimming cut 1 base from V and 0 bases from J; bases unmatched to any gene: 5. This CDR3 comprises 16 residues. The CDR3 reads CASSLVAGGLNTEAFF. CDR3 in DNA: TGTGCCAGCAGCTTAGTAGCAGGGGGATTGAACACTGAAGCTTTCTTT.

The chain recombines TRBV13 with TRBJ2-1; 8 positions agree with TRBD2. The length of the CDR3 is 15 residues. Germline CDR1 and CDR2: PRHDT and FYEKMQ (reference sequence). Trimming took 5 bases from V and 4 from J; bases not matched to a gene: 7. The CDR3 region has the DNA TGTGCCAGCAGCGCCTCCGAGCGGGAGTACAATGAGCAGTTCTTC. This gives the protein CASSASEREYNEQFF. Together with reference TRBV13 and TRBJ2-1, the CDR3 gives the full variable domain: AAGVIQSPRHLIKEKRETATLKCYPIPRHDTVYWYQQGPGQDPQFLISFYEKMQSDKGSIPDRFSAQQFSDYHSELNMSSLELGDSALYFCASSASEREYNEQFFGPGTRLTVL.

V gene TRBV29-1 combines with J gene TRBJ2-5; 8 positions agree with TRBD2. CDR1 is SQVTM, CDR2 ANQGSEA, per germline. The ends lost 5 bases at V and 1 base at J; junction bases unmatched: 12. The length of the CDR3 is 16 residues. For the CDR3, the DNA is TGCAGCGTTCCCCGAGGTAGCGGGATGCCCCAAGAGACCCAGTACTTC. It yields the protein CSVPRGSGMPQETQYF.

V usage is TRBV9 and J usage is TRBJ1-2; no reliable D call. CDR3 size: 16 residues. Trimming removed 4 bases from V and 4 bases from J, with 20 bases in between. Germline loops: CDR1 SGDLS, CDR2 YYNGEE. The CDR3 DNA follows: TGTGCCAGCAGCTCGGCCGGGAACACGCGAACCTATGGCTACACCTTC. This gives the protein CASSSAGNTRTYGYTF.

The J gene is TRBJ2-7, the V gene TRBV19, with TRBD1 matching 9 bases. The CDR3 runs to 14 residues. The V gene end was trimmed by 5 bases and the J gene end by 4 bases; junction bases not matched to a gene: 6. CDR1 is LNHDA and CDR2 is SQIVND in the germline V gene (reference sequence). In DNA, the CDR3 is TGTGCCAGTAGTCCCCGGACAGGGGCGTACGAGCAGTACTTC. Amino acid sequence: CASSPRTGAYEQYF.

Concerning this clone itself: At one end the junction does not follow the germline gene, possibly because of a read error. This sequence joins TRBV7-9 and TRBJ2-7, with D perhaps TRBD1 (6 bases). Germline loops: CDR1 SEHNR, CDR2 FQNEAQ (reference sequence). The CDR3 consists of 14 residues. CDR3 region: CSSSFSGVGREQYF. The CDR3 nucleotides are TGTTCCAGCAGCTTTTCAGGGGTGGGGCGCGAGCAGTACTTC. Full variable domain (outside the CDR3, taken from reference TRBV7-9 and TRBJ2-7): DTGVSQNPRHKITKRGQNVTFRCDPISEHNRLYWYRQTLGQGPEFLTYFQNEAQLEKSRLLSDRFSAERPKGSFSTLEIQRTEQGDSAMYLCSSSFSGVGREQYFGPGTRLTVT.

The rearrangement links TRBV28 to TRBJ1-2; possible D gene TRBD1, 5 bases. The CDR3 is 16 amino acids. Trimming cost V 6 bases and J 8 bases, with 25 bases left between them. Germline CDR1 and CDR2: MDHEN and SYDVKM. DNA of the CDR3: TGTGCCAGCAGCGTTTTCGCGACAGAGTCCTATGGCGGCTACACCTTC. Its protein product is CASSVFATESYGGYTF.

The chain recombines TRBV18 with TRBJ2-1; D might be TRBD2 (5 bases). CDR1 is KGHSH and CDR2 is LQKENI in the germline V gene. CDR3 length: 14 residues. Trimming took 3 bases from V and 1 from J, leaving 7 bases between them. CDR3 amino acids: CASSPGVSYNEQFF. CDR3 sequence (DNA): TGTGCCAGCTCACCCGGGGTGTCCTACAATGAGCAGTTCTTC. The entire variable domain, with the rest obtained from reference TRBV18 and TRBJ2-1, is as follows: NAGVMQNPRHLVRRRGQEARLRCSPMKGHSHVYWYRQLPEEGLKFMVYLQKENIIDESGMPKERFSAEFPKEGPSILRIQQVVRGDSAAYFCASSPGVSYNEQFFGPGTRLTVL.

This chain uses TRBV7-2 with TRBJ2-7, with 7 bases aligning to TRBD2. V gave up 2 bases and J gave up 7 bases; unmatched junction bases: 8. From germline, CDR1 is SGHTA and CDR2 FQGNSA. This CDR3 is 14 amino acids long. The CDR3 region is CASSLIGGSQEQYF. In DNA form, the CDR3 reads TGTGCCAGCAGCTTAATCGGGGGGTCGCAAGAGCAGTACTTC.

This clone occurred a few times. This chain links TRBV29-1 with TRBJ1-2, with D possibly TRBD1 on 6 matching bases. Trimming removed 1 base from V and 0 bases from J, with 9 bases in between. This CDR3 is built from 14 residues. Germline CDR1 and CDR2: SQVTM and ANQGSEA. This CDR3 is CSVEVGTSNYGYTF. The DNA for the CDR3 is TGCAGCGTTGAAGTAGGGACATCTAACTATGGCTACACCTTC.

This chain connects TRBV28 to TRBJ2-7, with 7 bases aligning to TRBD2. The CDR3 is 17 residues long. V was pared by 7 bases and J by 2 bases, with 17 bases of the junction left unmatched. Germline CDR1 MDHEN, CDR2 SYDVKM. CDR3 residues: CASTPPASGRWPYEQYF. The CDR3 DNA sequence: TGTGCCAGCACCCCGCCGGCTAGCGGAAGATGGCCCTACGAGCAGTACTTC. Supplemented by reference TRBV28 and TRBJ2-7, the full variable domain reads DVKVTQSSRYLVKRTGEKVFLECVQDMDHENMFWYRQDPGLGLRLIYFSYDVKMKEKGDIPEGYSVSREKKERFSLILESASTNQTSMYLCASTPPASGRWPYEQYFGPGTRLTVT.

V is TRBV28 and J is TRBJ2-7; a weak D match, TRBD2 (7 bases). Looked up from germline, CDR1 is MDHEN and CDR2 is SYDVKM. The V gene lost 6 bases and the J gene lost 2 bases, with 17 bases spanning the gap. There are 15 residues in the CDR3. The CDR3 nucleotides read TGTGCCAGCAGGGCGAAGGGGGACTATCCCTACGAGCAGTACTTC. Its translation: CASRAKGDYPYEQYF.

The rearrangement links TRBV9 to TRBJ1-4; D remains unclear. Trimming took off 4 bases at V and 7 bases at J, with 14 bases between the two ends. CDR3 length: 14 residues. Germline V gene lookup returns CDR1 SGDLS and CDR2 YYNGEE. CDR3 loop: CASSFSSGFEKLFF. The CDR3 nucleotides are TGTGCCAGCAGCTTCTCCTCGGGTTTTGAAAAACTGTTTTTT.

This clone was detected only once. The rearrangement links TRBV4-3 to TRBJ2-7, with D unresolved. The ends were cut back, 3 bases at V and 3 bases at J, with 15 bases in the middle. Germline CDR1 LGHNA, CDR2 YSLEER. The CDR3 spans 15 residues. The CDR3 DNA is TGCGCCAGCAGCCAGAATCGCGATAGTTTCTACGAGCAGTACTTC. This encodes CASSQNRDSFYEQYF.

The V gene is TRBV9, the J gene TRBJ2-5, with 12 positions matching TRBD2. V lost 0 bases, J lost 9 bases, and 0 bases stayed unmatched. Germline V gene data show CDR1 as SGDLS and CDR2 as YYNGEE. The CDR3 is made up of 13 amino acids. The CDR3 DNA reads as TGTGCCAGCAGCGTAGGACTAGCGGGGGCCCAGTACTTC. It encodes CASSVGLAGAQYF.

This rearrangement joins TRBV7-2 to TRBJ1-3; D gene uncertain. The CDR3 is made up of 13 amino acids. Germline V lookup: CDR1 SGHTA, CDR2 FQGNSA. V dropped 5 bases and J dropped 2 bases, with 7 bases sitting between them. The CDR3 here is CASSGGPGNTIYF. CDR3 in DNA: TGTGCCAGCAGCGGAGGGCCTGGAAACACCATATATTTT.

The genes are TRBV29-1 and TRBJ2-3, with 10 positions matching TRBD2. Germline CDR1 and CDR2: SQVTM and ANQGSEA. J gave up 0 bases and V 4 bases, and 13 bases lay outside the gene matches. The CDR3 is 18 amino acids. CDR3 coding DNA: TGCAGCGTTGGGGGTAGCGGGAGGACCCTAACTAGCACAGATACGCAGTATTTT. It yields the protein CSVGGSGRTLTSTDTQYF.

The CDR3 nucleotides read TGTGCCAGCAGCCAAGATTGGGGGACTAGCATTAACACAGATACGCAGTATTTT. Residues: CASSQDWGTSINTDTQYF. The chain carries TRBV4-2 and TRBJ2-3, with TRBD2 matching over 9 bases. The CDR3 covers 18 residues. After removal of 0 bases from V and 2 bases from J, the junction contained 9 bases not matched to a gene. CDR1 and CDR2 (germline): LGHNA, YNFKEQ.

This sequence joins TRBV7-8 and TRBJ2-2; TRBD2 matches at 9 bases. This CDR3 has 16 amino acids. Germline CDR1 and CDR2: SGHVS and FQNEAQ. V shed 7 bases, J shed 8 bases, and the junction held 14 bases outside the gene matches. Written as DNA, the CDR3 is TGTGCCAGCACCGCCCGGACTAGCGCAAAAGGGGGGGAGCTGTTTTTT. It encodes CASTARTSAKGGELFF.

This chain links TRBV6-1 with TRBJ1-3; TRBD1 matches 10 bases. Germline values: CDR1 MNHNS, CDR2 SASEGT. The V and J ends lost 10 bases and 3 bases, in that order; junction bases with no gene match: 6. The CDR3 is made up of 14 amino acids. The CDR3: CATRDRGIGNTIYF. The CDR3, as DNA: TGTGCCACCCGGGACAGGGGAATTGGAAACACCATATATTTT.

The V gene is TRBV9, the J gene TRBJ2-7; 9 positions match TRBD1. CDR1 and CDR2 from the germline V gene are SGDLS and YYNGEE. CDR3 size: 15 residues. The V gene end was trimmed by 3 bases and the J gene end by 2 bases; junction bases not matched to a gene: 6. For the CDR3, the DNA is TGTGCCAGCAGCGCGGGACAGGGAGGCCCCTACGAGCAGTACTTC. This gives the protein CASSAGQGGPYEQYF. Filled out from reference TRBV9 and TRBJ2-7, the complete variable domain reads DSGVTQTPKHLITATGQRVTLRCSPRSGDLSVYWYQQSLDQGLQFLIQYYNGEERAKGNILERFSAQQFPDLHSELNLSSLELGDSALYFCASSAGQGGPYEQYFGPGTRLTVT.

The CDR3 here is CASSLAGLPQETQYF. CDR3 nucleotides: TGTGCCAGCAGCTTAGCGGGCCTCCCTCAGGAGACCCAGTACTTC. This chain links TRBV7-3 with TRBJ2-5, with a weak D call TRBD2 (5 bases). V gave up 2 bases and J gave up 5 bases, with 15 bases separating them. CDR3 length: 15 residues. The V gene's germline CDR1 is SGHTA and CDR2 FQGTGA.